The entry below describes one T cell receptor (beta chain). The antigen is unknown. The sample comes from a study of T cells expressing NK-cell markers. Looking at the study overall: The eight sequenced donors comprised seven who were HCMV-seropositive and one who was seronegative.

The TCR beta cDNA came from 5'RACE template switching with UMIs. Reanalyzing the 5' RACE reads, TCRdb keeps one entry per CDR3 protein, without DNA. This table holds some 600,000 distinct CDR3 sequences. This CDR3 has 14 amino acids. Germline CDR1 is SGHRS and CDR2 is YFSETQ. The study, taken as a whole, reports: About 1.0-8% of CD8+ T cells in more than five donors belonged to dominant NKG2C+ clonotypes. Once again these clonotypes came out on top in the CD3+CD56-NKG2C+ fraction of a few donors.

The sequence was collected from a man between 18 and 29 years old in good health. Sequenced sample: blood T cells: a sorted CD56 or NKG2C T cell subset, CD4+ or CD8+ T cells, or bulk PBMC T cells (not recorded which). The V gene is TRBV5-1, the J gene TRBJ1-1; TCRdb outputs TRBD1, but without DNA this stays unchecked. The CDR3 protein is CASSFDRRNTEAFF.